Listed below are T cell receptor beta chains from one sample, sequenced in a study of shared clonotypes between healthy human individuals. Clones were sequenced by immunoSEQ multiplex PCR, and TCRdb holds only the in-frame ones, with some missing. The sample lists 450,000 to 500,000 clones, around 79% occurring once. Sequencing used PBMCs. The receptors derive from a woman aged 40 to 50 in good health. Some clones in this sample may be carry-over from other donors' samples. The CDR3 runs from the conserved cysteine through the conserved F or W. A D gene is named only where the DNA matches it firmly. Clone size is not always given. Where it is, it says once, few, many or a class for expanded clones.

>once|21|TRBJ1-5|-|TRBV19
CASSRFGINGGATQYNQPQHF
TGTGCCAGTAGTCGGTTTGGTATCAACGGGGGAGCCACACAATACAATCAGCCCCAGCATTTT
>-|13|TRBJ2-1|-|TRBV7-8
CASSLGRGDEQFF
TGTGCCAGCAGCTTAGGCAGGGGGGATGAGCAGTTCTTC
>-|13|TRBJ2-7|-|TRBV30
CAWSESRFGEQYF
TGTGCCTGGAGTGAATCGAGGTTCGGCGAGCAGTACTTC
>-|14|TRBJ2-7|TRBD1|TRBV7-9
CASSRGDRGYEQYF
TGTGCCAGCAGCCGAGGGGACAGGGGCTACGAGCAGTACTTC
>-|11|TRBJ2-7|-|TRBV2
CASSGAREQYF
TGTGCCTCCTCAGGGGCTCGGGAGCAGTACTTC
>few|15|TRBJ2-7|-|TRBV6-1
CASSGTEIGAYEQYF
TGTGCCAGCAGTGGGACAGAAATTGGGGCCTACGAGCAGTACTTC
>-|14|TRBJ2-2|TRBD1|TRBV2
CARKGTGNTGELFF
TGTGCCAGAAAAGGGACAGGGAACACCGGGGAGCTGTTTTTT
>-|15|TRBJ1-1|-|TRBV5-1
CASSLARTVNTEAFF
TGCGCCAGCAGCTTGGCCCGGACAGTCAACACTGAAGCTTTCTTT
>few|13|TRBJ1-1|-|TRBV18
CASSPQRSTEAFF
TGTGCCAGCTCACCGCAGAGGAGCACTGAAGCTTTCTTT
>many|14|TRBJ2-2|-|TRBV7-3
CASSLGLNTGELFF
TGTGCCAGCAGCTTAGGGTTGAACACCGGGGAGCTGTTTTTT
>-|13|TRBJ1-2|-|TRBV19
CASSNRDLYGYTF
TGTGCCAGTAGTAACAGGGATCTCTATGGCTACACCTTC
>-|14|TRBJ2-4|-|TRBV15
CATSPGLIQNIQYF
TGTGCCACCAGCCCTGGACTGATACAAAACATTCAGTACTTC
>many|14|TRBJ1-4|-|TRBV7-2
CASSLGGGAEKLFF
TGTGCCAGCAGCTTAGGGGGTGGGGCTGAAAAACTGTTTTTT